This T cell receptor (beta chain) was captured in a study of brain metastases from non-small cell lung cancer. Study-level results: Compared with primary tumors, brain metastases showed less T-cell infiltration.

Clones were sequenced by immunoSEQ multiplex PCR, and TCRdb holds only the in-frame ones, with some missing. The repertoire consists of 4,900 or so clones, with 65% to 80% occurring once and the leading ten covering roughly 6%. About this clone itself: What it binds is not known.

This TCR derives from a donor aged 40 or older with non-small cell lung cancer. The sample comprised primary lung tumor tissue.

Here the CDR3 DNA reads TGTGCCAGCAGTTACTCAGGGTCGGGACTGTTTTTT. Translation: CASSYSGSGLFF. This chain connects TRBV6-5 to TRBJ1-4; D uncertain. The V gene's germline CDR1 is MNHEY and CDR2 SVGAGI. The CDR3 totals 12 residues. Trimming shortened V by 0 bases and J by 13 bases, and 9 bases separated the two germline ends.